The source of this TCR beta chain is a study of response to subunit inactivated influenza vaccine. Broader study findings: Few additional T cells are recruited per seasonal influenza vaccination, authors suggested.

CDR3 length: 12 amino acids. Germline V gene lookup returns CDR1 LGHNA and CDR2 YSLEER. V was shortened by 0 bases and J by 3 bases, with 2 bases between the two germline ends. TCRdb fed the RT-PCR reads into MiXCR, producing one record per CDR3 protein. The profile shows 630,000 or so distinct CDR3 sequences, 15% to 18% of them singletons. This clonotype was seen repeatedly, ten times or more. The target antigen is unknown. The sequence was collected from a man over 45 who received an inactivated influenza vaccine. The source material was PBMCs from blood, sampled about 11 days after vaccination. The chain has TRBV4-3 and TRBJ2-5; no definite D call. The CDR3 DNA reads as TGCGCCAGCAGCCAAGACAAAGAGACCCAGTACTTC. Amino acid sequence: CASSQDKETQYF.